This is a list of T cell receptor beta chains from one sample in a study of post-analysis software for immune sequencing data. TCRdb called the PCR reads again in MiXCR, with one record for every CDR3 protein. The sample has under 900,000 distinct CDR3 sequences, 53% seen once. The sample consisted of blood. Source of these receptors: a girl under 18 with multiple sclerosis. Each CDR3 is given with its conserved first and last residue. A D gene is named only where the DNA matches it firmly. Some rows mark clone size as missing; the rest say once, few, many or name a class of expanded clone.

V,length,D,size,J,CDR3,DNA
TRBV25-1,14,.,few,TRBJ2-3,CASSPGGRTDTQYF,TGTGCCAGTTCCCCCGGGGGCCGTACAGATACGCAGTATTTT
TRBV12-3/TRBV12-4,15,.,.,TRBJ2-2,CASSLVGKRAGELFF,TGTGCCAGCAGTTTAGTCGGGAAACGGGCCGGGGAGCTGTTTTTT
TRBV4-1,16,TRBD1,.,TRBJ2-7,CASSSPGGTGYYEQYF,TGCGCCAGCAGCTCTCCCGGTGGGACAGGGTACTACGAGCAGTACTTC
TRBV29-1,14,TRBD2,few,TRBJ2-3,CSVDWTSGSLTQYF,TGCAGCGTTGATTGGACTAGCGGGAGTCTTACGCAGTATTTT
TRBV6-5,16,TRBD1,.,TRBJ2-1,CASRREGTGAYNEQFF,TGTGCCAGCAGACGCGAGGGGACAGGGGCCTACAATGAGCAGTTCTTC
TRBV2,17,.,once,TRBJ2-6,CASSGRIVSSGANVLTF,TGTGCCAGCAGTGGGAGGATAGTGAGCTCTGGGGCCAACGTCCTGACTTTC
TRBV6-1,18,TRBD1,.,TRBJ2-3,CASSKVVSQGVYTDTQYF,TGTGCCAGCAGTAAAGTGGTTAGTCAGGGGGTTTACACAGATACGCAGTATTTT
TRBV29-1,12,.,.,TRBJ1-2,CSVDRGIYGYTF,TGCAGCGTTGACAGGGGAATATATGGCTACACCTTC
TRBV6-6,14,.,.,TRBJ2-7,CASSDPGAGNEQYF,TGTGCCAGTAGTGATCCCGGGGCGGGGAACGAGCAGTACTTC
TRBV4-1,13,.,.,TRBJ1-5,CASSQDGIQPQHF,TGCGCCAGCAGCCAAGATGGAATTCAGCCCCAGCATTTT
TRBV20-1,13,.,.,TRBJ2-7,CSASVVSGNEQYF,TGCAGTGCTAGCGTCGTATCGGGCAATGAGCAGTACTTC
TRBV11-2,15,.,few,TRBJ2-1,CASRLGTGRGNEQFF,TGTGCCAGCAGATTAGGGACGGGCCGGGGCAATGAGCAGTTCTTC
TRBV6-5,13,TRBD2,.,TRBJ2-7,CASSVSGNYEQYF,TGTGCCAGCAGTGTTAGCGGGAATTACGAGCAGTACTTC
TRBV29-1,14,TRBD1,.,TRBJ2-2,CSVDGGTGAGELFF,TGCAGCGTTGACGGCGGGACAGGGGCCGGGGAGCTGTTTTTT
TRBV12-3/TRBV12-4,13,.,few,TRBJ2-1,CASSSGASNEQFF,TGTGCCAGCAGCTCGGGGGCCTCCAATGAGCAGTTCTTC
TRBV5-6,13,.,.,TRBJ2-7,CASSLHRTYEQYF,TGTGCCAGCAGCTTGCACAGGACCTACGAGCAGTACTTC
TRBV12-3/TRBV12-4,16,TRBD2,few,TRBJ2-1,CASSFGAGGSYNEQFF,TGTGCCAGCAGTTTTGGGGCGGGAGGGTCTTACAATGAGCAGTTCTTC
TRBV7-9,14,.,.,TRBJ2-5,CASSPGRVQETQYF,TGTGCCAGCTCCCCCGGGCGAGTCCAAGAGACCCAGTACTTC
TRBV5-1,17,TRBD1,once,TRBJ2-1,CASSPGQGGSGGDEQFF,TGCGCCAGCAGCCCGGGACAGGGAGGGTCAGGTGGCGATGAGCAGTTCTTC
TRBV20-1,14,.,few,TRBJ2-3,CSARSTGSPDTQYF,TGCAGTGCTAGGTCCACGGGCAGTCCAGATACGCAGTATTTT
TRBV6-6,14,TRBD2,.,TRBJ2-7,CASSYSGRANEQYF,TGTGCCAGCAGTTACTCCGGGAGGGCCAACGAGCAGTACTTC
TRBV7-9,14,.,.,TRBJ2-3,CASSLSGSPDTQYF,TGTGCCAGCAGCTTATCAGGGTCCCCAGATACGCAGTATTTT
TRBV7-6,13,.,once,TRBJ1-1,CASSPQWGDEAFF,TGTGCCAGCAGCCCCCAGTGGGGGGACGAAGCTTTCTTT
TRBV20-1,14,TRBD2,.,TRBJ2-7,CSATLAGSVYEQYF,TGCAGTGCCACTCTAGCGGGGAGCGTCTACGAGCAGTACTTC
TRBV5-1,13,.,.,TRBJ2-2,CASSFTVTGELFF,TGCGCCAGCAGCTTCACGGTCACCGGGGAGCTGTTTTTT
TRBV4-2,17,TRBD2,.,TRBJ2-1,CASSQDHLAGGYNEQFF,TGTGCCAGCAGCCAAGATCACTTAGCGGGGGGTTACAATGAGCAGTTCTTC
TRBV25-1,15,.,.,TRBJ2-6,CASSNRGTGANVLTF,TGTGCCAGCAGTAACCGGGGGACTGGGGCCAACGTCCTGACTTTC
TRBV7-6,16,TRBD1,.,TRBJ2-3,CASSLTPGQNTDTQYF,TGTGCCAGCAGTCTTACTCCGGGACAGAACACAGATACGCAGTATTTT
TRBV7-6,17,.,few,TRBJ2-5,CASSLEARQRIQETQYF,TGTGCCAGCAGCTTAGAGGCCAGACAAAGAATCCAAGAGACCCAGTACTTC
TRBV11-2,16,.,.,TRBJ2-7,CASSLGRGFRAYEQYF,TGTGCCAGCAGCTTAGGAAGGGGGTTTCGAGCCTACGAGCAGTACTTC
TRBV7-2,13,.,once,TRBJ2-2,CASSLQYTGERFF,TGTGCCAGCAGCTTACAGTACACCGGGGAGCGGTTTTTT
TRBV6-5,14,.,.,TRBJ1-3,CASSQLSSGNTIYF,TGTGCCAGCAGTCAACTATCCTCTGGAAACACCATATATTTT
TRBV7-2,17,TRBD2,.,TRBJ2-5,CASSLEVGGLAQETQYF,TGTGCCAGCAGCTTAGAAGTAGGTGGACTAGCCCAAGAGACCCAGTACTTC
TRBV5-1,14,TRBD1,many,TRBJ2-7,CASQRQGASDEQYF,TGCGCCAGCCAGAGACAGGGGGCGTCTGACGAGCAGTACTTC
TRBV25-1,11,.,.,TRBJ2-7,CASSPGTEQYF,TGTGCCAGCAGTCCAGGGACAGAGCAGTACTTC
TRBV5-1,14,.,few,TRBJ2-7,CASSLAGRGGEQYF,TGCGCCAGCAGCTTGGCCGGCCGGGGCGGCGAGCAGTACTTC
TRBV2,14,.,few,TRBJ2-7,CASSVIRTLHEQYF,TGTGCCAGCAGTGTAATCAGGACCCTCCACGAGCAGTACTTC
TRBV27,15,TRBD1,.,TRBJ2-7,CASSLKGQGAYEQYF,TGTGCCAGCAGTTTAAAGGGGCAGGGGGCGTACGAGCAGTACTTC
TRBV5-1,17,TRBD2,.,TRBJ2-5,CASALRGLAGNGETQYF,TGCGCCAGCGCCCTGCGCGGACTAGCGGGAAATGGGGAGACCCAGTACTTC
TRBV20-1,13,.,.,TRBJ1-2,CSARFGLGYGYTF,TGCAGTGCTAGGTTCGGCCTTGGCTATGGCTACACCTTC
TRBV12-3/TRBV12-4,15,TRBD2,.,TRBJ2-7,CASRKEGGRSYEQYF,TGTGCCAGCAGGAAAGAGGGCGGGAGATCCTACGAGCAGTACTTC
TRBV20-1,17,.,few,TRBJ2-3,CSASFLTQSPSTDTQYF,TGCAGTGCTAGTTTTCTAACCCAATCCCCTTCCACAGATACGCAGTATTTT
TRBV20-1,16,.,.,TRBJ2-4,CSARDPGRSSKNIQYF,TGCAGTGCTAGAGACCCGGGACGGTCAAGCAAAAACATTCAGTACTTC
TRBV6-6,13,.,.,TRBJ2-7,CASTNSGPYEQYF,TGTGCCAGCACCAACTCAGGGCCTTACGAGCAGTACTTC
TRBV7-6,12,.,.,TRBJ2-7,CASIVRRAEQYF,TGTGCCAGCATCGTTCGCAGGGCCGAGCAGTACTTC